The 29 T cell receptor beta chains below were found in one sample sequenced in a study of PD-1 and CTLA-4 blockade in melanoma. Sequenced by immunoSEQ multiplex PCR; TCRdb stores in-frame clones only, minus some. Of about 28,000 clones in the sample, approximately 90% were seen once. Source: CD8+ T cells from peripheral blood, taken from a patient given anti-PD-1 treatment. The receptors come from a human donor with melanoma.

The rearrangement joins TRBV29-1 to TRBJ2-5, with a weak D call TRBD2 (6 bases). CDR1 is SQVTM, CDR2 ANQGSEA, per germline. Deletions cut 5 bases from V and 3 bases from J, with 13 bases between. The CDR3 extends over 13 amino acids. The CDR3 nucleotides read TGCAGCGTTACGGGGAGGATAGAAGAGACCCAGTACTTC. Its translation is CSVTGRIEETQYF. Full variable domain (remainder filled in from reference TRBV29-1 and TRBJ2-5): SAVISQKPSRDICQRGTSLTIQCQVDSQVTMMFWYRQQPGQSLTLIATANQGSEATYESGFVIDKFPISRPNLTFSTLTVSNMSPEDSSIYLCSVTGRIEETQYFGPGTRLLVL.

This chain connects TRBV6-5 to TRBJ1-2, with D perhaps matching TRBD1 (6 bases). The V end lost 2 bases, the J end lost 4 bases, and 11 bases lay between the germline ends. This CDR3 comprises 14 residues. The germline gives CDR1 MNHEY, CDR2 SVGAGI. The DNA for the CDR3 is TGTGCCAGCAGTTACGGCGGGGGCGGCTATGGCTACACCTTC. Translating gives CASSYGGGGYGYTF.

This chain connects TRBV6-5 to TRBJ1-1; D not certain. CDR1 and CDR2 from the germline V gene are MNHEY and SVGAGI. The length of the CDR3 is 14 residues. V lost 0 bases and J lost 1, with 6 bases in between. The CDR3 sequence is CASSYSTGNTEAFF. The CDR3 DNA reads TGTGCCAGCAGTTACTCGACGGGGAACACTGAAGCTTTCTTT.

The chain links TRBV7-6 to TRBJ2-5, with TRBD2 matching 9 bases. The CDR3 sequence is 18 residues long. V lost 5 bases and J lost 0; bases outside the gene matches: 13. The germline V gene has CDR1 SGHVS and CDR2 FNYEAQ. The CDR3 here is CASSPWSSGGRYQETQYF. The CDR3 DNA reads TGTGCCAGCAGCCCCTGGAGTAGCGGGGGACGGTACCAAGAGACCCAGTACTTC.

The genes are TRBV7-9 and TRBJ1-1; no clear D. CDR3 length: 14 amino acids. Germline loops: CDR1 SEHNR, CDR2 FQNEAQ (reference sequence). Trimming stripped 4 bases from V and 7 bases from J, with 16 bases between. The CDR3, as DNA: TGTGCCAGCAGCTCCCCAACGGGTGAAGATGAAGCTTTCTTT. Translated: CASSSPTGEDEAFF.

This clone was picked up one time. The V and J genes are TRBV4-1 and TRBJ2-5, with 10 bases aligning to TRBD2. J gave up 4 bases and V 1 base, and 6 bases lay outside the gene matches. CDR3 length: 16 amino acids. Germline V gives CDR1 MGHRA, CDR2 YSYEKL. The CDR3 sequence is CASSQGLAGVGETQYF. Written as DNA, the CDR3 is TGCGCCAGCAGCCAAGGTCTAGCGGGAGTTGGAGAGACCCAGTACTTC.

The CDR3 DNA sequence: TGTGCCAGCAGTTCCTCGCCGGGACAGGGGGCGCGGACCTTC. Amino acids: CASSSSPGQGARTF. V is TRBV6-5 and J is TRBJ1-2; 12 bases map to TRBD1. The CDR3 is made up of 14 amino acids. V was clipped by 4 bases and J by 14 bases; unmatched bases: 11. CDR1 MNHEY and CDR2 SVGAGI come from the germline V gene.

The chain carries TRBV29-1 and TRBJ1-1, with D possibly being TRBD1 (6 bases). The CDR3 runs to 11 residues. V lost 7 bases and J lost 7, with 13 bases in between. Germline CDR1 and CDR2: SQVTM and ANQGSEA. CDR3 protein: CSALSRGEAFF. CDR3 DNA: TGCAGCGCCTTGTCCAGGGGTGAAGCTTTCTTT.

V and J are TRBV7-2 and TRBJ1-5; D possibly corresponds to TRBD1 (5 bases). The germline CDR1 and CDR2 sequences are SGHTA and FQGNSA. There are 16 residues in the CDR3. Trimming took 1 base from V and 2 from J, leaving 12 bases between them. Here the CDR3 DNA reads TGTGCCAGCAGCTTAGATGAGGGGAATGGCAATCAGCCCCAGCATTTT. This codes for CASSLDEGNGNQPQHF.

Details on this clone: At one end the junction does not follow the germline gene, possibly because of a read error. This sequence joins TRBV7-7 and TRBJ2-2, with TRBD2 matching over 7 bases. CDR3 length equals 15 residues. CDR1 and CDR2 from the germline V gene are SSHAT and FNYEAQ (reference sequence). Here the CDR3 reads CASSPSGGLTGELFF. As DNA, the CDR3 is TGTGCTAGCAGCCCCTCGGGGGGACTTACCGGGGAGCTGTTTTTT.

The rearrangement uses TRBV21-1 and TRBJ2-3. TRBV21-1 is shown as a pseudogene. The CDR3 is made up of 15 amino acids. The CDR3 DNA reads TGTGCCAGCTATCCCAGGCGCGGATACACAGATACGCAGTATTTT. Protein product: CASYPRRGYTDTQYF.

The chain links TRBV19 to TRBJ1-2; D is unclear. The CDR3 covers 14 residues. V lost 3 bases, J lost 0 bases, and 8 bases lay in between. Germline-derived CDR1 and CDR2 are LNHDA and SQIVND (reference sequence). The CDR3 here is CASSMGPPNYGYTF. In nucleotides, the CDR3 is TGTGCCAGTAGTATGGGCCCTCCTAACTATGGCTACACCTTC.

The chain combines TRBV19 with TRBJ1-3; 7 bases are shared with TRBD1. Germline V lookup: CDR1 LNHDA, CDR2 SQIVND (reference sequence). V shed 5 bases, J shed 0 bases, and the junction held 4 bases outside the gene matches. This CDR3 has 15 residues. The CDR3 sequence is CASSPWDSSGNTIYF. CDR3 in DNA: TGTGCCAGTAGTCCTTGGGACAGCTCTGGAAACACCATATATTTT.

This clone was recorded only once. The CDR3 nucleotides read TGTGCCTGGAATCCTACTAGCGGGAATGAGCAGTTCTTC. It yields the protein CAWNPTSGNEQFF. The V call is TRBV30, the J call TRBJ2-1; 9 bases fit TRBD2. This CDR3 is 13 amino acids long. V dropped 4 bases and J dropped 7; count of bases not matched to a gene: 5. The V gene's germline CDR1 is GTSNPN and CDR2 SVGIG (reference sequence).

The chain employs TRBV7-9 and TRBJ1-2; possibly TRBD1 for D (6 bases). The CDR3 consists of 15 residues. CDR1 SEHNR and CDR2 FQNEAQ come from the germline V gene (reference sequence). V was clipped by 2 bases and J by 3 bases, with 13 bases between them. The CDR3 is CASSLQQGGDYGYTF. The CDR3 DNA reads as TGTGCCAGCAGCTTACAACAGGGCGGGGACTATGGCTACACCTTC.

V gene TRBV28 combines with J gene TRBJ2-1; 11 bases match TRBD2. Germline V gives CDR1 MDHEN, CDR2 SYDVKM. CDR3 size: 14 residues. V was pared by 5 bases and J by 5 bases, with 2 bases of the junction left unmatched. This CDR3 is CASSGLAGNNEQFF. CDR3 in DNA: TGTGCCAGCAGTGGACTAGCGGGCAACAATGAGCAGTTCTTC.

Concerning this clone: Distinct nucleotide sequences in the sample also encode this CDR3. V usage is TRBV6-5 and J usage is TRBJ1-1; D gene unclear. The CDR3 has 11 amino acids. Looked up from germline, CDR1 is MNHEY and CDR2 is SVGAGI. Between the trimmed V and J ends, which lost 7 bases and 1 base, there was a span of 4 bases. The CDR3 DNA follows: TGTGCCAGCAACAGGAACACTGAAGCTTTCTTT. The encoded protein is CASNRNTEAFF.

The rearrangement uses TRBV7-6 and TRBJ2-3; TRBD2 matches at 10 bases. Trimming took 4 bases from V and 2 from J; bases not matched to a gene: 18. Germline CDR1 is SGHVS and CDR2 is FNYEAQ. CDR3 length: 20 amino acids. In DNA form, the CDR3 reads TGTGCCAGCAGCTACCCCTTGGGCCAAGCGGGAGGGCCGGACACAGATACGCAGTATTTT. Its translation is CASSYPLGQAGGPDTDTQYF.

J is TRBJ2-7 and V is TRBV7-8; D is possibly TRBD2 (6 bases). Germline CDR1 reads SGHVS; CDR2 reads FQNEAQ. Trimming stripped 4 bases from V and 0 bases from J, with 16 bases between. CDR3 length: 16 amino acids. CDR3 region: CASSSPAGGLSYEQYF. DNA for the CDR3: TGTGCCAGCAGCTCCCCCGCCGGGGGACTCTCCTACGAGCAGTACTTC. Full variable domain (remainder filled in from reference TRBV7-8 and TRBJ2-7): GAGVSQSPRYKVAKRGQDVALRCDPISGHVSLFWYQQALGQGPEFLTYFQNEAQLDKSGLPSDRFFAERPEGSVSTLKIQRTQQEDSAVYLCASSSPAGGLSYEQYFGPGTRLTVT.

The chain uses TRBV28 and TRBJ2-7, with D unresolved. The CDR3 length is 16 residues. CDR1 and CDR2 (germline): MDHEN, SYDVKM. V lost 6 bases and J lost 2, with 20 bases in between. Written as DNA, the CDR3 is TGTGCCAGCAGGCCCGTCCGCTTCGACGGAACCTACGAGCAGTACTTC. Encoded protein: CASRPVRFDGTYEQYF.

V usage is TRBV30 and J usage is TRBJ1-1, with no clear D. This CDR3 has 12 residues. Germline lookup yields CDR1 GTSNPN and CDR2 SVGIG (reference sequence). V shed 2 bases and J shed 12 bases, with 16 bases lying between them. Here the CDR3 reads CAWSLLDRKTFF. The CDR3, as DNA: TGTGCCTGGAGTCTCCTCGACCGGAAAACTTTCTTT.

The chain couples TRBV28 to TRBJ1-1, with 8 bases aligning to TRBD1. CDR3 length equals 16 residues. Germline V gene lookup returns CDR1 MDHEN and CDR2 SYDVKM. J was trimmed by 1 base and V by 4 bases; bases with no gene match: 8. CDR3 residues: CASSSQGARSNTEAFF. In DNA form, the CDR3 reads TGTGCCAGCAGTTCGCAGGGGGCCCGATCGAACACTGAAGCTTTCTTT.

The V call is TRBV10-2, the J call TRBJ2-3; D gene ambiguous. The CDR3 is 12 amino acids. Trimming shortened V by 1 base and J by 6 bases, and 5 bases separated the two germline ends. Germline V gene sequence: CDR1 WSHSY, CDR2 SAAADI. CDR3 in DNA: TGCGCCAGCAGTGAGTTAGCCGATACGCAGTATTTT. Encoded protein: CASSELADTQYF.

The V gene is TRBV19, the J gene TRBJ1-5; no firm D call. Germline-derived CDR1 and CDR2 are LNHDA and SQIVND (reference sequence). The CDR3 loop spans 11 amino acids. V was shortened by 5 bases and J by 12 bases, with 11 bases between the two germline ends. The CDR3 region is CASSEGPDQHF. CDR3 sequence (DNA): TGTGCCAGTAGTGAGGGCCCGGACCAGCATTTT.

This chain joins TRBV5-1 and TRBJ2-3; D call uncertain. The CDR3 totals 11 residues. V lost 5 bases, J lost 3 bases, and 4 bases lay in between. CDR1 SGHRS and CDR2 YFSETQ come from the germline V gene. The CDR3 reads CASRSTDTQYF. The CDR3 coding sequence is TGCGCCAGCAGGTCGACAGATACGCAGTATTTT. Combining the CDR3 with reference TRBV5-1 and TRBJ2-3 gives the whole variable domain KAGVTQTPRYLIKTRGQQVTLSCSPISGHRSVSWYQQTPGQGLQFLFEYFSETQRNKGNFPGRFSGRQFSNSRSEMNVSTLELGDSALYLCASRSTDTQYFGPGTRLTVL.

This chain links TRBV10-1 with TRBJ2-5; TRBD2 matches at 8 bases. Germline CDR1 WNHNN, CDR2 SYGVQD (reference sequence). This CDR3 has 15 amino acids. Losses at the gene ends were 3 bases for V and 6 bases for J; bases not matched to a gene: 9. The CDR3 here is CASSDERGFVQTQYF. The CDR3 nucleotides are TGCGCCAGCAGTGATGAGCGGGGGTTCGTTCAGACCCAGTACTTC.

The rearrangement joins TRBV27 to TRBJ1-5; D is uncertain. The ends were cut back, 6 bases at V and 0 bases at J, with 9 bases in the middle. Germline CDR1 is MNHEY and CDR2 is SMNVEV (reference sequence). The CDR3 covers 14 residues. CDR3 sequence (DNA): TGTGCCAGCAGCCTCCTAGGTAGCAATCAGCCCCAGCATTTT. This gives the protein CASSLLGSNQPQHF.

CDR3 sequence: CASSPTGTGRYLHEKLFF. CDR3 DNA: TGTGCCAGTAGTCCTACCGGGACAGGGAGGTATCTTCATGAAAAACTGTTTTTT. The V gene is TRBV19, the J gene TRBJ1-4, with TRBD1 identical over 9 bases. The germline CDR1 and CDR2 sequences are LNHDA and SQIVND (reference sequence). V was clipped by 5 bases and J by 6 bases; unmatched bases: 16. The CDR3 consists of 18 residues.

The V gene is TRBV29-1, the J gene TRBJ1-2; D perhaps matches TRBD1 (5 bases). Germline-derived CDR1 and CDR2 are SQVTM and ANQGSEA. The CDR3 runs 12 residues. V lost 3 bases and J lost 4, with 9 bases in between. CDR3 in amino acids: CSVDRDPYGYTF. CDR3 DNA sequence: TGCAGCGTTGATCGGGACCCCTATGGCTACACCTTC.